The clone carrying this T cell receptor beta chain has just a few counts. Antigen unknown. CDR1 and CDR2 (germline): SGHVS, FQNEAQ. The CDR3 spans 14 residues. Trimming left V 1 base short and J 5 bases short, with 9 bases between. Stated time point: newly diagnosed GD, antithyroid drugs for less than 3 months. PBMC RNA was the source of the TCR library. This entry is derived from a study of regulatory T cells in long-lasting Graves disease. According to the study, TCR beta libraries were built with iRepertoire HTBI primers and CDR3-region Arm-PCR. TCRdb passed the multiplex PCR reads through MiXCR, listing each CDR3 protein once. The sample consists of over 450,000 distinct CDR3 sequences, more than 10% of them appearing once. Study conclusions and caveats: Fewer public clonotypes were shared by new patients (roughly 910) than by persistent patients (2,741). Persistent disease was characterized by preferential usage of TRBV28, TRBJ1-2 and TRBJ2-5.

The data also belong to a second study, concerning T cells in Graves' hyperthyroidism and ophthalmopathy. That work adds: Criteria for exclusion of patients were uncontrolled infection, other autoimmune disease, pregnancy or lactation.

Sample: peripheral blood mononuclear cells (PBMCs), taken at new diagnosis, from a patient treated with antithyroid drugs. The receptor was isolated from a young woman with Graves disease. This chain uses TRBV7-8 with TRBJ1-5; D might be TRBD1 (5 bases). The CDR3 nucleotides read TGTGCCAGCAGCTTAGAACCGGGGGATCAGCCCCAGCATTTT. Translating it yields CASSLEPGDQPQHF. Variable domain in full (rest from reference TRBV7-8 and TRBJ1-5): GAGVSQSPRYKVAKRGQDVALRCDPISGHVSLFWYQQALGQGPEFLTYFQNEAQLDKSGLPSDRFFAERPEGSVSTLKIQRTQQEDSAVYLCASSLEPGDQPQHFGDGTRLSIL.